This section outlines one T cell receptor (beta chain) sequence together with its context. The data originate from a study of blood T cell repertoires in COVID-19. About the research overall: Some COVID-19 samples were acute and others convalescent; all came from the United States, Italy and Spain. In each case, the material was cDNA or gDNA derived from T cells, B-cell-depleted T cells, or PBMCs.

In the original workflow: Reference gene primers were amplified, and this amplification served to estimate nucleated cell counts. Assay used: immunoSEQ multiplex PCR; TCRdb lists only in-frame clones, some missing. Clonal size and the V and J genes are those of that table, whereas D and trimming came from the DNA. The table has 100,000 to 150,000 clones, over 75% seen once. The sample consisted of peripheral blood. The TCR originated in a man between 65 and 85 years old with active COVID-19.

The CDR3 protein is CASSVATRSSPHRTTDTQYF. CDR3 nucleotide sequence: TGTGCCAGCAGCGTAGCTACGAGGTCTAGCCCCCACCGTACTACAGATACGCAGTATTTT. The chain carries TRBV9 and TRBJ2-3; a weak D match, TRBD2 (5 bases). The ends were cut back, 0 bases at V and 3 bases at J, with 26 bases in the middle. Germline CDR1 is SGDLS and CDR2 is YYNGEE. The CDR3 has 20 residues.